These 8 T cell receptor beta chains share one sample of origin, sequenced in a study of a mutant IDH1 vaccine in newly diagnosed glioma. Produced via immunoSEQ multiplex PCR; TCRdb's table is partial and in-frame only. The sample records about 98,000 clones, 80% to 90% being singletons. Time point of the sample: baseline, week 1 (first vaccination visit). Treatment of the sample: pre-vaccination baseline after standard-of-care therapy. The sample in question was PBMCs, obtained from a glioma patient treated with radiotherapy, temozolomide or both. These receptors originate from a woman aged 45-59 years with glioma.

The gene calls are TRBV20-1 and TRBJ1-1; no reliable D call. From germline, CDR1 is DFQATT and CDR2 SNEGSKA (reference sequence). The CDR3 contains 10 residues. V dropped 4 bases and J dropped 3 bases, with 3 bases sitting between them. CDR3 nucleotides: TGCAGTGCTACTGACACTGAAGCTTTCTTT. It yields the protein CSATDTEAFF.

This chain links TRBV11-2 with TRBJ2-7; 9 nucleotides line up with TRBD2. V was pared by 1 base and J by 2 bases, with 6 bases of the junction left unmatched. The CDR3 has 16 residues. The germline V gene encodes CDR1 SGHAT and CDR2 FQNNGV. CDR3 amino acids: CASSLAGGRAAYEQYF. The DNA of the CDR3 is TGTGCCAGCAGCTTAGCGGGCGGGAGGGCAGCCTACGAGCAGTACTTC.

This chain links TRBV10-3 with TRBJ2-2; the match to TRBD2 covers 9 bases. The CDR3 extends over 14 amino acids. Germline V lookup: CDR1 ENHRY, CDR2 SYGVKD. V shed 11 bases and J 7 bases; nucleotides not matched to a gene: 11. Written as DNA, the CDR3 is TGTGCCTCGCGAGGCGGGAGGGTTTTCGGGGAGCTGTTTTTT. Encoded protein: CASRGGRVFGELFF.

J is TRBJ2-7 and V is TRBV11-2; the D gene is possibly TRBD2 (5 bases). This CDR3 comprises 13 residues. Germline CDR1 is SGHAT and CDR2 is FQNNGV. With 4 bases removed from V and 6 bases from J, the gap between germline ends came to 13 bases. CDR3 residues: CASSSRGWIEQYF. CDR3 in DNA: TGTGCCAGCAGCTCGCGAGGGTGGATCGAGCAGTACTTC.

The V gene is TRBV28, the J gene TRBJ1-1, with D perhaps TRBD1 (5 bases). Trimming took off 2 bases at V and 0 bases at J, with 7 bases between the two ends. This CDR3 comprises 14 residues. In germline, CDR1 is MDHEN, CDR2 SYDVKM. In nucleotides, the CDR3 is TGTGCCAGCAGTTTAGCGGGGGTGAACACTGAAGCTTTCTTT. It translates to CASSLAGVNTEAFF.

The chain carries TRBV19 and TRBJ2-2, with 9 bases matching TRBD1. This CDR3 has 15 amino acids. Germline assignment: CDR1 LNHDA and CDR2 SQIVND (reference sequence). V was pared by 3 bases and J by 7 bases, with 6 bases of the junction left unmatched. The CDR3 spells CASSIRTGVVGELFF. The CDR3 DNA is TGTGCCAGTAGTATTAGGACAGGGGTGGTCGGGGAGCTGTTTTTT.

The chain recombines TRBV28 with TRBJ1-1; D is uncertain. This CDR3 has 14 amino acids. V was clipped by 4 bases and J by 11 bases, with 20 bases between them. Germline CDR1 MDHEN, CDR2 SYDVKM. CDR3 DNA sequence: TGTGCCAGCAGTTCCCCTTTTCCCGACCGTGGGGCTTTCTTT. Protein product: CASSSPFPDRGAFF.

This clone has only one observation. This rearrangement joins TRBV5-4 to TRBJ2-1; 11 bases align to TRBD2. The CDR3 is 15 residues long. The J segment lost 4 bases and the V segment lost 4 bases, leaving 4 bases of the junction unmatched. CDR1 is SGHNT, CDR2 YYREEE, per germline (reference sequence). The CDR3 nucleotides are TGTGCCAGCAGCCCGGGACTAGCGGAGTACAATGAGCAGTTCTTC. Its translation is CASSPGLAEYNEQFF.